These 20 T cell receptor beta chains were all obtained from the same sample, sequenced in a study of OX40 agonist ivuxolimab in advanced cancers. Sequencing used immunoSEQ multiplex PCR; TCRdb keeps in-frame clones, though not all of them. The table has 27,000 or so clones, approximately 84% seen once. The material was CD4+ or CD8+ T cells sorted from blood, obtained in a trial of the OX40 agonist ivuxolimab. The receptors originated from an adult with an advanced solid tumor such as melanoma, head and neck, liver or kidney cancer.

This chain connects TRBV7-9 to TRBJ2-7; unclear D gene. The CDR3 consists of 11 residues. The V gene's germline CDR1 is SEHNR and CDR2 FQNEAQ (reference sequence). Trimming removed 4 bases at V and 3 bases at J, with 4 bases between. CDR3 nucleotides: TGTGCCAGCAGCTCCAACTACGAGCAGTACTTC. Encoded protein: CASSSNYEQYF. Variable domain in full (rest from reference TRBV7-9 and TRBJ2-7): DTGVSQNPRHKITKRGQNVTFRCDPISEHNRLYWYRQTLGQGPEFLTYFQNEAQLEKSRLLSDRFSAERPKGSFSTLEIQRTEQGDSAMYLCASSSNYEQYFGPGTRLTVT.

The chain employs TRBV7-8 and TRBJ2-1; maybe TRBD2 (5 bases). Trimming took 6 bases from V and 4 from J, leaving 13 bases between them. The germline V gene encodes CDR1 SGHVS and CDR2 FQNEAQ. The CDR3 totals 14 residues. CDR3 sequence (DNA): TGTGCCAGCAGTTCAGGACTGGTATACAATGAGCAGTTCTTC. Its protein is CASSSGLVYNEQFF.

V and J are TRBV11-2 and TRBJ1-2; D possibly corresponds to TRBD1 (5 bases). Germline CDR1 SGHAT, CDR2 FQNNGV. The CDR3 covers 14 residues. The ends were cut back, 1 base at V and 5 bases at J, with 11 bases in the middle. CDR3 nucleotides: TGTGCCAGCAGCTTAGGGGGGGTAGATTATGGCTACACCTTC. It specifies CASSLGGVDYGYTF.

The rearrangement joins TRBV27 to TRBJ2-3, with TRBD2 matching over 12 bases. Germline V gene sequence: CDR1 MNHEY, CDR2 SMNVEV (reference sequence). The CDR3 consists of 16 residues. V shed 4 bases and J 5 bases; nucleotides not matched to a gene: 7. CDR3 in amino acids: CASSSWTSGVRDTQYF. As DNA, the CDR3 is TGTGCCAGCAGTTCCTGGACTAGCGGGGTTAGAGATACGCAGTATTTT.

V and J are TRBV7-8 and TRBJ2-6, with unresolved D. CDR3 size: 15 residues. Trimming shortened V by 6 bases and J by 0 bases, and 9 bases separated the two germline ends. Germline CDR1 and CDR2: SGHVS and FQNEAQ. CDR3 DNA sequence: TGTGCCAGCAGAGCAGACAACTCTGGGGCCAACGTCCTGACTTTC. This codes for CASRADNSGANVLTF.

The V call is TRBV4-1, the J call TRBJ2-1; a possible D gene is TRBD2 (5 bases). CDR3 size: 15 residues. V was shortened by 2 bases and J by 8 bases, with 16 bases between the two germline ends. Germline CDR1 and CDR2: MGHRA and YSYEKL. CDR3 residues: CASSQPSHGVDEQFF. The DNA for the CDR3 is TGCGCCAGCAGCCAACCTAGTCACGGGGTGGATGAGCAGTTCTTC.

This chain connects TRBV30 to TRBJ2-7; TRBD1 matches 9 bases. The CDR3 extends over 16 amino acids. J lost 1 base, V lost 4 bases, and 11 bases had no gene match. Germline V gene data show CDR1 as GTSNPN and CDR2 as SVGIG (reference sequence). CDR3 sequence (DNA): TGTGCCTGGACGGGTACAGGGGGCGAGTGGTCCTACGAGCAGTACTTC. It codes for CAWTGTGGEWSYEQYF.

This sequence joins TRBV21-1 and TRBJ2-7; the table's D call, TRBD1, was not checked against the DNA. TRBV21-1 represents a pseudogene. This CDR3 comprises 14 residues. The CDR3 here is CASSKKQAYYEQYF. CDR3 nucleotides: TGTGCCAGCAGCAAAAAGCAGGCGTACTACGAGCAGTACTTC.

With respect to this clone: A junction end diverges from the germline sequence, so it may reflect a read error. This chain connects TRBV7-3 to TRBJ2-1, with 8 nucleotides matching TRBD1. Germline V gives CDR1 SGHTA, CDR2 FQGTGA. CDR3 length: 13 amino acids. In DNA form, the CDR3 reads TGTGCCAGCAGCCTAACAGGGGGCAATGAGCAGTTCTTC. Translation gives CASSLTGGNEQFF. Based on the CDR3 plus reference TRBV7-3 and TRBJ2-1, the full variable domain is GAGVSQTPSNKVTEKGKYVELRCDPISGHTALYWYRQSLGQGPEFLIYFQGTGAADDSGLPNDRFFAVRPEGSVSTLKIQRTERGDSAVYLCASSLTGGNEQFFGPGTRLTVL.

The chain carries TRBV7-9 and TRBJ2-1, with D possibly being TRBD1 (5 bases). Between the trimmed V and J ends, which lost 4 bases and 9 bases, there was a span of 16 bases. The germline V gene has CDR1 SEHNR and CDR2 FQNEAQ (reference sequence). The CDR3 has 14 amino acids. The CDR3 DNA is TGTGCCAGCAGCTCCGGTGGGGCTCGCACTGAGCAGTTCTTC. It yields the protein CASSSGGARTEQFF.

The chain recombines TRBV7-3 with TRBJ2-1; 7 nucleotides match TRBD2. This CDR3 is built from 15 residues. The trim removed 4 bases at V and 5 bases at J, leaving 8 bases unmatched. Per the germline V gene, CDR1 is SGHTA and CDR2 is FQGTGA. The CDR3 sequence: CASSSLAGFNNEQFF. The CDR3 region has the DNA TGTGCCAGCAGCTCGTTAGCGGGCTTTAACAATGAGCAGTTCTTC.

This clone was seen once. The V gene is TRBV5-1, the J gene TRBJ2-5, with TRBD2 matching over 7 bases. CDR3 length: 15 amino acids. The germline V gene encodes CDR1 SGHRS and CDR2 YFSETQ. V shed 3 bases, J shed 4 bases, and the junction held 9 bases outside the gene matches. The CDR3 DNA reads as TGCGCCAGCAGCTACGGTGGCGGGAGTGGAGAGACCCAGTACTTC. Encoded protein: CASSYGGGSGETQYF.

The chain joins TRBV27 to TRBJ1-1; D remains unclear. V was cut by 6 bases and J by 4 bases, with 6 bases left in between. The CDR3 runs 11 residues. Germline V gene sequence: CDR1 MNHEY, CDR2 SMNVEV (reference sequence). The CDR3 region is CASSLSTEAFF. CDR3 in DNA: TGTGCCAGCAGCTTGTCCACTGAAGCTTTCTTT.

CDR3 loop: CASRGPGQGNYGYTF. The CDR3 DNA follows: TGTGCCAGCAGGGGCCCGGGACAGGGGAACTATGGCTACACCTTC. This chain links TRBV6-5 with TRBJ1-2; 10 bases map to TRBD1. After removal of 6 bases from V and 2 bases from J, the junction contained 6 bases not matched to a gene. The CDR3 is 15 residues long. In germline, CDR1 is MNHEY, CDR2 SVGAGI.

The chain joins TRBV7-6 to TRBJ2-3, with TRBD2 identical over 9 bases. In germline, CDR1 is SGHVS, CDR2 FNYEAQ. Trimming removed 4 bases from V and 4 bases from J; junction bases left unmatched: 9. The CDR3 is made up of 16 amino acids. CDR3 nucleotides: TGTGCCAGCAGCTCGGCGGGAGGGCCCGGGCCAGATACGCAGTATTTT. Protein: CASSSAGGPGPDTQYF.

This clone was counted ten times or more. Written as DNA, the CDR3 is TGTGCCAGCAGCGCCCACGATCAGCGGAACACTGAAGCTTTCTTT. Translating gives CASSAHDQRNTEAFF. The chain joins TRBV9 to TRBJ1-1; D is unresolved. V was trimmed by 3 bases and J by 1 base, leaving 13 bases between them. The CDR3 loop spans 15 amino acids. Germline-derived CDR1 and CDR2 are SGDLS and YYNGEE.

The rearrangement links TRBV27 to TRBJ1-5; 7 bases align to TRBD1. Per the germline V gene, CDR1 is MNHEY and CDR2 is SMNVEV (reference sequence). With 4 bases clipped from V and 3 bases from J, the junction kept 6 bases outside the gene matches. The CDR3 consists of 15 residues. This CDR3 reads CASSSGTVSNQPQHF. CDR3 coding DNA: TGTGCCAGCAGTTCCGGGACAGTGTCCAATCAGCCCCAGCATTTT.

This rearrangement joins TRBV27 to TRBJ2-7; D perhaps matches TRBD2 (5 bases). V was clipped by 3 bases and J by 4 bases, with 10 bases between them. This CDR3 spans 13 amino acids. From germline, CDR1 is MNHEY and CDR2 SMNVEV (reference sequence). CDR3 sequence: CASSFLSGYEQYF. The DNA for the CDR3 is TGTGCCAGCAGTTTCCTTTCGGGATACGAGCAGTACTTC.

The rearrangement links TRBV6-6 to TRBJ1-2; D perhaps matches TRBD1 (5 bases). Trimming cost V 2 bases and J 5 bases, with 15 bases left between them. CDR3 size: 15 residues. Germline V gene lookup returns CDR1 MNHNY and CDR2 SVGAGI (reference sequence). DNA of the CDR3: TGTGCCAGCAGTTACCTGACAGAGGAAGGATATGGCTACACCTTC. Amino acid sequence: CASSYLTEEGYGYTF.

This clone was recorded once. The chain couples TRBV27 to TRBJ2-5; D is undetermined. V was pared by 6 bases and J by 4 bases, with 6 bases between. The CDR3 spans 11 residues. Germline CDR1 reads MNHEY; CDR2 reads SMNVEV (reference sequence). CDR3 DNA: TGTGCCAGCAGGGGAACAGAGACCCAGTACTTC. This encodes CASRGTETQYF.